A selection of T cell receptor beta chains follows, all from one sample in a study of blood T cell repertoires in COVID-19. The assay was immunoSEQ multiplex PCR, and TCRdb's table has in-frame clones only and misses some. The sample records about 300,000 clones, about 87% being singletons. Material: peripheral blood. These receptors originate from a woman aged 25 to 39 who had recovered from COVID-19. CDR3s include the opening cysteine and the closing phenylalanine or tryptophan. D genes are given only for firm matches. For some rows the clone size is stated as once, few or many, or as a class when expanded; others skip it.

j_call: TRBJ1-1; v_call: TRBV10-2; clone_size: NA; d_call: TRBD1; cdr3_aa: CASSQGERNTEAFF; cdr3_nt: TGCGCCAGCAGTCAGGGGGAGAGAAACACTGAAGCTTTCTTT
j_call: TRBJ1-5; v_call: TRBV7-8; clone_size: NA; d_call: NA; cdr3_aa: CASSPGSGGVNNQPQHF; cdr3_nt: TGTGCCAGCAGCCCCGGGAGCGGGGGCGTAAACAATCAGCCCCAGCATTTT
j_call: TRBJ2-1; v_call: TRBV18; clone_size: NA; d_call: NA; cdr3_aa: CASSPTGGAYNEQFF; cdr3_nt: TGTGCCAGCTCACCCACTGGGGGCGCCTACAATGAGCAGTTCTTC
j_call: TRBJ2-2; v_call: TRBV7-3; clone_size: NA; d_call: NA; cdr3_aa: CASSPGWDTGELFF; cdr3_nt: TGTGCCAGCAGCCCAGGGTGGGACACCGGGGAGCTGTTTTTT
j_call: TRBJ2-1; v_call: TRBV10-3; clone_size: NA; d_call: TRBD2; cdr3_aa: CAISEPLAGGIDSNEQFF; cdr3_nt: TGTGCCATCTCCGAACCCCTAGCGGGGGGTATCGATAGCAATGAGCAGTTCTTC
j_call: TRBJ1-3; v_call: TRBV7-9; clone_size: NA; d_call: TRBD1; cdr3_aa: CASSSGTANTIYF; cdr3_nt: TGTGCCAGCAGCTCAGGGACAGCTAACACCATATATTTT
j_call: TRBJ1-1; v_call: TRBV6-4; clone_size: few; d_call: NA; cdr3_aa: CASSAEGYGTEAFF; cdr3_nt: TGTGCCAGCAGTGCGGAGGGGTACGGCACTGAAGCTTTCTTT
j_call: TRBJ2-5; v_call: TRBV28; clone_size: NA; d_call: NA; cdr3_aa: CASSTNLGGGETQYF; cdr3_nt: TGTGCCAGCAGTACTAACCTGGGGGGTGGTGAGACCCAGTACTTC
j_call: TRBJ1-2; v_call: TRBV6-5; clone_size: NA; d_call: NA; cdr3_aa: CASRVHRDYGYTF; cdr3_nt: TGTGCCAGCAGGGTGCACAGGGACTACGGCTACACCTTC
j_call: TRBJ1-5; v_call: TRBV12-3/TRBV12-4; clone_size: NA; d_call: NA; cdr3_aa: CASSFGEGQPQHF; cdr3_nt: TGTGCCAGCAGTTTCGGGGAGGGTCAGCCCCAGCATTTT
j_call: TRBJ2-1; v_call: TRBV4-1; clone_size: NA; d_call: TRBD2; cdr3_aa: CASSWTSGRYNEQFF; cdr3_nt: TGCGCCAGCAGCTGGACTAGCGGACGATACAATGAGCAGTTCTTC
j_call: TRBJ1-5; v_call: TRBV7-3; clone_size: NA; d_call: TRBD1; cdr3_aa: CASSLVQGGRQPQHF; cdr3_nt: TGTGCCAGCAGCTTAGTACAGGGGGGGCGGCAGCCCCAGCATTTT
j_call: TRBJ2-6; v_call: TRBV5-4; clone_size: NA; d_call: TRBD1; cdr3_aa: CASSPNRGSGANVLTF; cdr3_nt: TGTGCCAGCAGCCCGAACAGGGGGTCTGGGGCCAACGTCCTGACTTTC
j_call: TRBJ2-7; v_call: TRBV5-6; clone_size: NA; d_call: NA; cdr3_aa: CASSSFPIRERYEQYF; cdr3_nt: TGTGCCAGCAGCTCTTTCCCAATCAGGGAAAGGTACGAGCAGTACTTC
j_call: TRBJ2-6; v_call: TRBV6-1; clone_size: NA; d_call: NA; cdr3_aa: CASKWASGANVLTF; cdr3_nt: TGTGCCAGCAAGTGGGCCTCTGGGGCCAACGTCCTGACTTTC
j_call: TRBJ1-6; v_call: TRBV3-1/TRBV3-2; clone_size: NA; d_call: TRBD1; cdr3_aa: CASSLRTGSNSPLHF; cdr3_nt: TGTGCCAGCAGCCTCCGGACAGGGAGTAATTCACCCCTCCACTTT
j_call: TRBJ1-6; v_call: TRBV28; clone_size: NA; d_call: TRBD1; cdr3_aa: CASSVLQGGNNSPLHF; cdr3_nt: TGTGCCAGCAGTGTCCTACAGGGGGGGAATAATTCACCCCTCCACTTT
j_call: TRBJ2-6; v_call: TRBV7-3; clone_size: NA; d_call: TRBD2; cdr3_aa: CASSLRASSGGISGANVLTF; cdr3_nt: TGTGCCAGCAGCTTAAGAGCGTCTAGCGGGGGGATCTCTGGGGCCAACGTCCTGACTTTC
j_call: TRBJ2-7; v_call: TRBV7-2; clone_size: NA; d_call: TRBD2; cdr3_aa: CASSVQGGSFYEQYF; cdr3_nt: TGTGCCAGCAGCGTTCAAGGCGGGAGTTTCTACGAGCAGTACTTC
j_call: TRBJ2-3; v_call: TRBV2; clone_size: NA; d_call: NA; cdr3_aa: CASTTTQGIPTDTQYF; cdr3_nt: TGTGCCAGCACTACAACCCAGGGGATTCCCACAGATACGCAGTATTTT
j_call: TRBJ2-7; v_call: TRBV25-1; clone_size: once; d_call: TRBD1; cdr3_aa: CASRADRGVYEQYF; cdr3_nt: TGTGCCAGCAGGGCGGACAGGGGAGTCTACGAGCAGTACTTC
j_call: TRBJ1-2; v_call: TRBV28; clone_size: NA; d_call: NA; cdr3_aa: CASSLRQLVDYGYTF; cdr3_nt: TGTGCCAGCAGTTTAAGACAGCTGGTTGACTATGGCTACACCTTC
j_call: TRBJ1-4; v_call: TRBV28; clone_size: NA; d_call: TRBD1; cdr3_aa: CASKSGGAKEKLFF; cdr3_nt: TGTGCCAGCAAATCAGGGGGCGCAAAGGAAAAACTGTTTTTT
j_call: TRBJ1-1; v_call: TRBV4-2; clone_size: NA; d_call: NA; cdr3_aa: CASRRSPGEKNTEAFF; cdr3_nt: TGTGCCAGCCGCAGATCTCCCGGGGAAAAGAACACTGAAGCTTTCTTT
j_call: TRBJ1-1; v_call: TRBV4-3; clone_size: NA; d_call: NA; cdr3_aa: CASSQDDRFEAFF; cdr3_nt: TGCGCCAGCAGCCAAGATGACAGGTTTGAAGCTTTCTTT
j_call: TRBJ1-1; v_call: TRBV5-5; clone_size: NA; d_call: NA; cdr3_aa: CASSLGILGANTEAFF; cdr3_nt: TGTGCCAGCAGTTTGGGCATCCTGGGAGCCAACACTGAAGCTTTCTTT